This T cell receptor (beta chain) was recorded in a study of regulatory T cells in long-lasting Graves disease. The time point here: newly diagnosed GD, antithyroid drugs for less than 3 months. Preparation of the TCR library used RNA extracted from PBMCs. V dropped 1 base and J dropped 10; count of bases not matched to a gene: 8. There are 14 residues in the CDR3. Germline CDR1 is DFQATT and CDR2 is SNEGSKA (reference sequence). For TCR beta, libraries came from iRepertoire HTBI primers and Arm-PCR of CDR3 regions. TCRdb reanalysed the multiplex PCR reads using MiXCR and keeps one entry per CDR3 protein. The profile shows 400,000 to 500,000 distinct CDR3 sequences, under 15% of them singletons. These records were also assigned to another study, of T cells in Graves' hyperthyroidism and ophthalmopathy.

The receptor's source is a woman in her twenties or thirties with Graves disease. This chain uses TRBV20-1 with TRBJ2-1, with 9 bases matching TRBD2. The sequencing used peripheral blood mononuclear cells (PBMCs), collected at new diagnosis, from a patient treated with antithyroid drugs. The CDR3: CSARGSGRTREQFF. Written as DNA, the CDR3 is TGCAGTGCTAGAGGAAGCGGGAGGACGCGGGAGCAGTTCTTC.